This T cell receptor beta chain originates from a study of vaccination effects on CD4 cells after COVID-19. The CDR3 consists of 14 residues. Losses at the gene ends were 5 bases for V and 5 bases for J; bases not matched to a gene: 6. The V gene's germline CDR1 is SGHVS and CDR2 FQNEAQ. Sequencing in the ViraFEST assay came after antigen-specific CD4+ T cells had been expanded with viral peptide pools, which were used to stimulate PBMC. A roughly 10-day culture period preceded the isolation of CD4+ T cells. Participants were vaccinated with two doses of either the BNT162b2 or mRNA-1273 vaccine. Half the medium was replaced with IL-2 medium on days 3 and 7. This clone was recorded a few times. Its antigen is not known. Sequenced by immunoSEQ multiplex PCR; TCRdb stores in-frame clones only, minus some. This sample has approximately 78,000 clones, with 75% to 85% found just once.

V and J are TRBV7-8 and TRBJ2-3, with TRBD2 identical over 8 bases. The TCR sequence derives from a human donor who received a COVID-19 vaccine. This specimen consisted of CD4+ T cells from PBMCs cultured with HCoV-229E spike peptides, obtained after COVID-19 vaccination. The DNA of the CDR3 is TGTGCCAGCAGCCCGAGACTAGCGATAGATACGCAGTATTTT. This gives the protein CASSPRLAIDTQYF.